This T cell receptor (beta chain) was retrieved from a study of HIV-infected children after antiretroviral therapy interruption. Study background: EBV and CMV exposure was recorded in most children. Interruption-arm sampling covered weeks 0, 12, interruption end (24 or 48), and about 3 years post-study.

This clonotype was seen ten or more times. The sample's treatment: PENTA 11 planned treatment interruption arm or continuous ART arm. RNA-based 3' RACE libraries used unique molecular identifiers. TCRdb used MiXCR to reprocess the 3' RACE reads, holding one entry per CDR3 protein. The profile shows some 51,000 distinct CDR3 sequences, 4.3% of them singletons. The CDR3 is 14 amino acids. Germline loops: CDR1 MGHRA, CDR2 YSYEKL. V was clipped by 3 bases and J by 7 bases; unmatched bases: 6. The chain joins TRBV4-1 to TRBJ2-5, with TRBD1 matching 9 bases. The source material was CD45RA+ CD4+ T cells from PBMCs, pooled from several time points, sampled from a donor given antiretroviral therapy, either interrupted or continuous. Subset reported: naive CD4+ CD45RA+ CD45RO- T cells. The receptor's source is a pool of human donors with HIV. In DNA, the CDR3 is TGCGCCAGCAGCCATCCGGGACAGGGAGGGACCCAGTACTTC. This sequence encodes CASSHPGQGGTQYF.